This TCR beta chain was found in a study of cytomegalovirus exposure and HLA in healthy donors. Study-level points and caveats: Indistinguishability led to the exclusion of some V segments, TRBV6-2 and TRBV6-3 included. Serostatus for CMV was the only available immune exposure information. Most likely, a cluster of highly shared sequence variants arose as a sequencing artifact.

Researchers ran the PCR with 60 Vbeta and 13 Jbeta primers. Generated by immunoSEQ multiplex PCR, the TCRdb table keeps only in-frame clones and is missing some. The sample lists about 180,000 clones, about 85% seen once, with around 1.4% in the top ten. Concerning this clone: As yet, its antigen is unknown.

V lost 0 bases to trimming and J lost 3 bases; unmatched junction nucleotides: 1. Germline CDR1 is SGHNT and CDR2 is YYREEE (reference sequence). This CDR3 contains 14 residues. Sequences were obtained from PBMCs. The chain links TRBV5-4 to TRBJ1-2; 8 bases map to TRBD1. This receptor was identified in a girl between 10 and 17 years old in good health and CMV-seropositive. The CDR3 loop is CASSLGGQDYGYTF. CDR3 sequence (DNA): TGTGCCAGCAGCTTGGGGGGACAGGACTATGGCTACACCTTC. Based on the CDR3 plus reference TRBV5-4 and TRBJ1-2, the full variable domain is ETGVTQSPTHLIKTRGQQVTLRCSSQSGHNTVSWYQQALGQGPQFIFQYYREEENGRGNFPPRFSGLQFPNYSSELNVNALELDDSALYLCASSLGGQDYGYTFGSGTRLTVV.